Shown below are 10 T cell receptor beta chains from a single sample sequenced in a study of blood T cell repertoires in COVID-19. Method: immunoSEQ multiplex PCR; TCRdb's copy keeps in-frame clones and lacks some. Found here are some 61,000 clones, around 89% of them singletons; the top ten hold 1.5% to 2%. Input material: peripheral blood. These receptors all stem from a man in his 60s with acute or convalescent COVID-19.

The chain combines TRBV19 with TRBJ1-2; 8 bases fit TRBD1. Germline CDR1 reads LNHDA; CDR2 reads SQIVND (reference sequence). V lost 5 bases to trimming and J lost 6 bases; unmatched junction nucleotides: 11. This CDR3 spans 15 amino acids. The CDR3, as DNA: TGTGCCAGTAGTCTAACCAGGGGGCCCAGGGATGGCTACACCTTC. Translating gives CASSLTRGPRDGYTF.

This CDR3 is CASSSTSGTTDTQYF. In DNA, the CDR3 is TGTGCCAGCAGCTCCACTAGCGGCACCACAGATACGCAGTATTTT. The chain links TRBV13 to TRBJ2-3, with 8 bases aligning to TRBD2. The V gene's germline CDR1 is PRHDT and CDR2 FYEKMQ (reference sequence). The CDR3 runs to 15 residues. Trimming cost V 4 bases and J 2 bases; bases outside gene matches: 5.

CDR3 residues: CASRPTGNPSGEQYF. CDR3 in DNA: TGTGCCAGCAGGCCTACAGGGAACCCGTCGGGGGAGCAGTACTTC. The chain employs TRBV9 and TRBJ2-7; D may be TRBD1 (6 bases). The germline CDR1 and CDR2 sequences are SGDLS and YYNGEE. CDR3 size: 15 residues. V lost 5 bases and J 7 bases, leaving 22 bases between the germline ends.

The chain's CDR3 is CSAPGLAKNIQYF. As DNA, the CDR3 is TGCAGCGCCCCAGGGCTTGCCAAAAACATTCAGTACTTC. The V and J genes are TRBV29-1 and TRBJ2-4; tentative D call: TRBD1 (5 bases). V was shortened by 7 bases and J by 1 base, with 11 bases between the two germline ends. The CDR3 length is 13 residues. Per the germline V gene, CDR1 is SQVTM and CDR2 is ANQGSEA. The variable domain in full, completed from reference TRBV29-1 and TRBJ2-4, reads SAVISQKPSRDICQRGTSLTIQCQVDSQVTMMFWYRQQPGQSLTLIATANQGSEATYESGFVIDKFPISRPNLTFSTLTVSNMSPEDSSIYLCSAPGLAKNIQYFGAGTRLSVL.

This clone was observed once. V gene TRBV10-2 combines with J gene TRBJ1-2, with D perhaps matching TRBD1 (6 bases). Per germline, CDR1 WSHSY and CDR2 SAAADI. The CDR3 has 14 amino acids. V dropped 3 bases and J dropped 5 bases, with 13 bases sitting between them. CDR3: CASSDLDRPYGYTF. CDR3 sequence (DNA): TGCGCCAGCAGTGATTTGGACAGACCGTATGGCTACACCTTC.

The rearrangement links TRBV21-1 to TRBJ2-7; the listed D gene, TRBD1, was not tested against the DNA. TRBV21-1 is flagged as a pseudogene. The CDR3 length is 12 residues. CDR3 residues: CASSRDRYEQYF. CDR3 in DNA: TGTGCCAGCAGCAGGGACAGGTACGAGCAGTACTTC.

The chain is built from TRBV6-5 and TRBJ1-6; 7 bases align to TRBD1. The germline gives CDR1 MNHEY, CDR2 SVGAGI. With V trimmed by 0 bases and J by 7 bases, 6 bases remained unmatched. The CDR3 consists of 16 residues. The CDR3 bases are TGTGCCAGCAGTTACTCGATAGGGACAGAAAATTCACCCCTCCACTTT. This encodes CASSYSIGTENSPLHF.

The J gene is TRBJ1-1, the V gene TRBV6-5; 7 bases align to TRBD1. The CDR3 has 14 residues. The ends lost 5 bases at V and 0 bases at J; junction bases unmatched: 3. Germline loops: CDR1 MNHEY, CDR2 SVGAGI. The CDR3 here is CASSLTGMNTEAFF. DNA of the CDR3: TGTGCCAGCAGTCTGACAGGGATGAACACTGAAGCTTTCTTT.

V and J are TRBV18 and TRBJ1-1; D is ambiguous. Germline V gene lookup returns CDR1 KGHSH and CDR2 LQKENI. This CDR3 contains 13 residues. The ends were cut back, 3 bases at V and 8 bases at J, with 13 bases in the middle. The CDR3: CASSPARTREAFF. In DNA, the CDR3 is TGTGCCAGCTCACCGGCAAGAACTAGAGAAGCTTTCTTT.

This clone was detected a few times. The V gene is TRBV9, the J gene TRBJ1-1; D perhaps matches TRBD1 (5 bases). The CDR3 has 15 residues. The ends were cut back, 4 bases at V and 6 bases at J, with 19 bases in the middle. The V gene's germline CDR1 is SGDLS and CDR2 YYNGEE. This chain's CDR3 is CASSLFDGRGAEAFF. CDR3 DNA sequence: TGTGCCAGCAGCTTATTCGACGGGAGGGGAGCTGAAGCTTTCTTT.